This is a list of T cell receptor beta chains from one sample in a study of pediatric ulcerative colitis. Here immunoSEQ multiplex PCR was the method, and the copy in TCRdb shows in-frame clones only, minus some. The sample lists about 32,000 clones; roughly four fifths were seen once. The sample consisted of blood. All receptors come from a boy aged 5-17 years with severe ulcerative colitis. The CDR3 runs from the conserved cysteine through the conserved F or W. Fields, in order: J gene, D gene, clone size, V gene, CDR3 DNA, CDR3 protein. The D gene is left open where the match is weak. Only part of the rows carry a size: once, few, many, or a class if the clone is expanded.

>TRBJ2-6|.|once|TRBV4-3
TGCGCCAGCAGCCCTGGACAGCTCCTGAGGGCCAACGTCCTGACTTTC
CASSPGQLLRANVLTF
>TRBJ2-3|TRBD2|.|TRBV30
TGTGCCTGGCGCGGGGGTTATACGCAGTATTTT
CAWRGGYTQYF
>TRBJ2-3|.|once|TRBV20-1
TGCAGTGCTGCCGCAGGTACGCAGTATTTT
CSAAAGTQYF
>TRBJ2-3|TRBD2|once|TRBV6-4
TGTGCCAGCAGTGACTCGAGGAGGGGAGGGGCAGATACGCAGTATTTT
CASSDSRRGGADTQYF
>TRBJ1-2|TRBD1|.|TRBV7-2
TGTGCCATTCCACAGGGGATCTATGGCTACACCTTC
CAIPQGIYGYTF
>TRBJ2-1|.|.|TRBV19
TGTGCCAGTAGTGCCCGGGCAGCGTTATCCTACAATGAGCAGTTCTTC
CASSARAALSYNEQFF
>TRBJ2-4|TRBD1|.|TRBV6-5
TGTGCCAGCAGTGACCAGGGACAGGGCGACATTCAGTACTTC
CASSDQGQGDIQYF
>TRBJ1-2|.|few|TRBV5-4
TGTGCCAGCAGCTCCGACAGAGACTATGGCTACACCTTC
CASSSDRDYGYTF
>TRBJ2-1|.|.|TRBV5-4
TGTGCCAGCAGCTTGGGAAGACTTTCAGTCGATGAGCAGTTCTTC
CASSLGRLSVDEQFF
>TRBJ1-1|.|few|TRBV18
TGTGCCAGCTCACCACTTATAGGGAGGGGGGTCACTGAAGCTTTCTTT
CASSPLIGRGVTEAFF
>TRBJ2-1|.|.|TRBV5-6
TGTGCCAGCAGCTTGCGTTTAACCCGGAATGAGCAGTTCTTC
CASSLRLTRNEQFF
>TRBJ1-6|TRBD1|.|TRBV28
TGTGCCAGCACCATGGGGGACAGGGGGAATTCACCCCTCCACTTT
CASTMGDRGNSPLHF
>TRBJ2-7|TRBD1|.|TRBV30
TGTGCCTGTTCTAGTGGGACAGGGGCCTACGAGCAGTACTTC
CACSSGTGAYEQYF
>TRBJ2-3|TRBD2|once|TRBV7-9
TGTGCCAGCAGCTTAGTAGCGGGGAGCTCAGATACGCAGTATTTT
CASSLVAGSSDTQYF
>TRBJ1-3|.|.|TRBV25-1
TGTGCCAGCAGTCCCATTCTCGGAAACACCATATATTTT
CASSPILGNTIYF
>TRBJ1-1|.|once|TRBV5-1
TGCGCCAGCAGCGCCTGGGACATAAGGAACACTGAAGCTTTCTTT
CASSAWDIRNTEAFF
>TRBJ1-1|TRBD1|few|TRBV2
TGTGCCAGCAGTGTTCGACAGGGTAGTTTATCTGAAGCTTTCTTT
CASSVRQGSLSEAFF
>TRBJ2-1|.|once|TRBV5-1
TGCGCCAGCAGCTTGGAACAGGGGGGGTCAAAGTTCTTC
CASSLEQGGSKFF
>TRBJ1-5|.|.|TRBV15
TGTGCCACAAAACTCTCCGAGGGCAATCAGCCCCAGCATTTT
CATKLSEGNQPQHF
>TRBJ1-1|.|.|TRBV7-9
TGTGCCAGCACCCCCGGGGGGGGCACTGAAGCTTTCTTT
CASTPGGGTEAFF
>TRBJ1-1|TRBD1|.|TRBV4-3
TGCGCCAGCACACGATTACAGGGGGACACTGAAGCTTTCTTT
CASTRLQGDTEAFF
>TRBJ2-7|TRBD1|.|TRBV11-2
TGTGCCAGCAGCTTAATAGGACAGGAGTCCTACGAGCAGTACTTC
CASSLIGQESYEQYF
>TRBJ2-2|.|few|TRBV5-5
TGTGCCAGCAGCTGGTGGCAAACGGGTTCCGGGGAGCTGTTTTTT
CASSWWQTGSGELFF
>TRBJ1-6|.|few|TRBV6-6
TGTGCCAGCAGTTACTCCGGCCAGGTCTATAATTCACCCCTCCACTTT
CASSYSGQVYNSPLHF
>TRBJ2-5|TRBD1|.|TRBV5-4
TGTGCCAGCGGACGACAGGGGGAGACCCAGTACTTC
CASGRQGETQYF